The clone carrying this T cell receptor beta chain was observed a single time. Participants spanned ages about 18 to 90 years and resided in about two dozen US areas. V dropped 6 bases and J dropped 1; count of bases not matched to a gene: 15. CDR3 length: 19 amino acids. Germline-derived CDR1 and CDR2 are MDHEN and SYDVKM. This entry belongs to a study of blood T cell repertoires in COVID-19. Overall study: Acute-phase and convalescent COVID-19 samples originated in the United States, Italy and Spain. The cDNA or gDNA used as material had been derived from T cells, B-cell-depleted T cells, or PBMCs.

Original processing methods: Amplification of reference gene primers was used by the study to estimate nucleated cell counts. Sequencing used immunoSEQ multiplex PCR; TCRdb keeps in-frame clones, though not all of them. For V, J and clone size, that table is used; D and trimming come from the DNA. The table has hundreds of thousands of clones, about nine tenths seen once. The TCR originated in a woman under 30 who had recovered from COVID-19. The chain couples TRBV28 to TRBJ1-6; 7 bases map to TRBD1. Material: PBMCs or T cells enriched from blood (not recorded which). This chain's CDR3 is CASSHRIDRELSYNSPLHF. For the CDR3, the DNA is TGTGCCAGCAGCCACCGAATCGACAGGGAACTGTCCTATAATTCACCCCTCCACTTT.